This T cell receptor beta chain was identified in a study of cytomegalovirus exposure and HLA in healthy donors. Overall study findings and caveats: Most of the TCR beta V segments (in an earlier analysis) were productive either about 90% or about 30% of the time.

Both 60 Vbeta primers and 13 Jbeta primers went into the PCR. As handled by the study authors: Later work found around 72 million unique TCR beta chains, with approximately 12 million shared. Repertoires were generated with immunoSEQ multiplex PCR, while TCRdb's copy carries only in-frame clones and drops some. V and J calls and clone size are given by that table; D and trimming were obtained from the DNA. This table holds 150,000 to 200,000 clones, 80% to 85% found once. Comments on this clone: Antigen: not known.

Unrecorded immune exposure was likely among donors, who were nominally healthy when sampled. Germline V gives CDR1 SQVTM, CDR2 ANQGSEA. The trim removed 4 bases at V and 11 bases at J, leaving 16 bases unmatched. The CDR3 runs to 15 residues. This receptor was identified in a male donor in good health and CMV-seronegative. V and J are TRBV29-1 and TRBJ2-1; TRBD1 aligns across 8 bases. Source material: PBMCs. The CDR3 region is CSVAPGDRSSSKQFF. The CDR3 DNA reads TGCAGCGTTGCTCCTGGGGACAGGAGCTCTTCGAAGCAGTTCTTC.